Presented here are 20 T cell receptor beta chains from one specimen sequenced in a study of blood T cell repertoires in COVID-19. Sequenced by immunoSEQ multiplex PCR; TCRdb stores in-frame clones only, minus some. The sample shows around 180,000 clones, less than 85% of them seen only once. Specimen: PBMCs or T cells enriched from blood (not recorded which). These receptors were collected from a middle-aged man who had recovered from COVID-19.

Here the CDR3 reads CASRLLGGVNTEAFF. The CDR3 DNA reads as TGTGCCAGTAGACTCTTGGGAGGGGTGAACACTGAAGCTTTCTTT. The gene calls are TRBV19 and TRBJ1-1, with a tentative D call TRBD1 (5 bases). Germline V gene sequence: CDR1 LNHDA, CDR2 SQIVND (reference sequence). V lost 6 bases and J 0 bases, leaving 14 bases between the germline ends. The CDR3 totals 15 residues.

The rearrangement joins TRBV6-5 to TRBJ1-2; D is undetermined. Germline V gene data show CDR1 as MNHEY and CDR2 as SVGAGI. V was pared by 8 bases and J by 5 bases, with 15 bases between. This CDR3 comprises 13 residues. CDR3 DNA: TGTGCCAGCTCCGGAGGGATCGGGTATGGCTACACCTTC. This sequence encodes CASSGGIGYGYTF.

This CDR3 reads CASSGGQNYGYTF. CDR3 coding DNA: TGCGCCAGCAGCGGGGGGCAGAACTATGGCTACACCTTC. The chain couples TRBV10-1 to TRBJ1-2; D perhaps matches TRBD1 (6 bases). Per germline, CDR1 WNHNN and CDR2 SYGVQD (reference sequence). Trimming cost V 6 bases and J 2 bases, with 10 bases left between them. This CDR3 contains 13 residues.

The chain combines TRBV11-1 with TRBJ1-2; 11 bases map to TRBD1. Germline V gene lookup returns CDR1 SGHAT and CDR2 FQDESV (reference sequence). The CDR3 runs 14 residues. Trimming removed 5 bases from V and 8 bases from J; junction bases left unmatched: 7. The CDR3 region is CASSLGQGAGGYTF. Here the CDR3 DNA reads TGTGCCAGCAGCCTCGGACAGGGGGCGGGCGGCTACACCTTC. Full variable domain (outside the CDR3, taken from reference TRBV11-1 and TRBJ1-2): EAEVAQSPRYKITEKSQAVAFWCDPISGHATLYWYRQILGQGPELLVQFQDESVVDDSQLPKDRFSAERLKGVDSTLKIQPAELGDSAMYLCASSLGQGAGGYTFGSGTRLTVV.

Turning to this clone: Distinct nucleotide sequences in the sample also encode this CDR3. The chain uses TRBV10-3 and TRBJ1-1; TRBD1 aligns across 10 bases. Germline V gene sequence: CDR1 ENHRY, CDR2 SYGVKD. The trim removed 3 bases at V and 3 bases at J, leaving 4 bases unmatched. This CDR3 has 15 amino acids. CDR3 coding DNA: TGTGCCATCAGTGATAAGGACAGGGGGGACACTGAAGCTTTCTTT. This codes for CAISDKDRGDTEAFF.

J is TRBJ2-2 and V is TRBV5-1, with 7 bases that match TRBD1. CDR1 is SGHRS, CDR2 YFSETQ, per germline. There are 15 residues in the CDR3. With 4 bases clipped from V and 2 bases from J, the junction kept 5 bases outside the gene matches. In DNA form, the CDR3 reads TGCGCCAGCAGCAAACGACAGGGTAACACCGGGGAGCTGTTTTTT. This gives the protein CASSKRQGNTGELFF.

The chain links TRBV11-3 to TRBJ2-1; 10 nucleotides line up with TRBD1. The CDR3 sequence is 15 residues long. V was pared by 1 base and J by 8 bases, with 5 bases of the junction left unmatched. Germline values: CDR1 SGHNT, CDR2 YENEEA. CDR3 region: CASSLVGTGVHEQFF. In nucleotides, the CDR3 is TGTGCCAGCAGCTTAGTAGGGACAGGGGTTCATGAGCAGTTCTTC.

The rearrangement joins TRBV27 to TRBJ1-6, with a possible D match to TRBD1 (6 bases). Germline CDR1 MNHEY, CDR2 SMNVEV (reference sequence). CDR3 size: 15 residues. Trimming removed 0 bases from V and 10 bases from J, with 13 bases in between. CDR3 bases: TGTGCCAGCAGTTTATCGACAGGCGTGCAATCACCCCTCCACTTT. Translated, it gives CASSLSTGVQSPLHF.

This chain links TRBV2 with TRBJ1-6; D might be TRBD1 (5 bases). In germline, CDR1 is SNHLY, CDR2 FYNNEI. The V gene lost 6 bases and the J gene lost 6 bases, with 12 bases spanning the gap. The CDR3 contains 14 residues. In DNA form, the CDR3 reads TGTGCCAGCAGGATGGACATCCTTAATTCACCCCTCCACTTT. The encoded protein is CASRMDILNSPLHF.

This clone has only one observation. The J gene is TRBJ2-1, the V gene TRBV6-5; possibly TRBD1 for D (5 bases). The germline CDR1 and CDR2 sequences are MNHEY and SVGAGI. The CDR3 runs to 13 residues. The germline V and J ends were trimmed by 0 bases and 7 bases, with 7 bases remaining between them. In nucleotides, the CDR3 is TGTGCCAGCAGTTACTCCCAGGGAAATGAGCAGTTCTTC. Its translation is CASSYSQGNEQFF.

This rearrangement joins TRBV5-5 to TRBJ1-2, with D perhaps TRBD1 (5 bases). Germline V CDR1 and CDR2: SGHKS, YYEKEE (reference sequence). CDR3 length: 13 residues. V lost 4 bases to trimming and J lost 9 bases, with 16 bases between them. In nucleotides, the CDR3 is TGTGCCAGCAGCCCCGGGCCCCAGGGCAGCTACACCTTC. Its protein is CASSPGPQGSYTF.

The chain uses TRBV25-1 and TRBJ1-2; TRBD1 might be the D (6 bases). Trimming pared 5 bases from V and 4 bases from J, leaving 11 bases between. The CDR3 length is 13 residues. Germline values: CDR1 MGHDK, CDR2 SYGVNS. The CDR3 loop is CASSPTGTYGYTF. In DNA, the CDR3 is TGTGCCAGCAGTCCCACAGGGACCTATGGCTACACCTTC.

This chain links TRBV5-1 with TRBJ1-6; TRBD1 matches at 8 bases. CDR3 size: 17 residues. V was clipped by 4 bases and J by 0 bases; unmatched bases: 6. The V gene's germline CDR1 is SGHRS and CDR2 YFSETQ. CDR3 sequence reads: CASSPGQGFSYNSPLHF. CDR3 nucleotides: TGCGCCAGCAGCCCTGGACAGGGTTTCTCCTATAATTCACCCCTCCACTTT.

The chain is built from TRBV7-2 and TRBJ2-2; a weak D match, TRBD1 (6 bases). Per germline, CDR1 SGHTA and CDR2 FQGNSA. With 6 bases removed from V and 5 bases from J, the gap between germline ends came to 16 bases. The CDR3 length is 15 residues. The DNA for the CDR3 is TGTGCCAGCAGATACCCGGGCCAGGGGACCGGGGAGCTGTTTTTT. Its protein product is CASRYPGQGTGELFF. Supplemented by reference TRBV7-2 and TRBJ2-2, the full variable domain reads GAGVSQSPSNKVTEKGKDVELRCDPISGHTALYWYRQSLGQGLEFLIYFQGNSAPDKSGLPSDRFSAERTGGSVSTLTIQRTQQEDSAVYLCASRYPGQGTGELFFGEGSRLTVL.

The V and J genes are TRBV19 and TRBJ1-4; D is possibly TRBD1 (5 bases). Between the trimmed V and J ends, which lost 3 bases and 5 bases, there was a span of 10 bases. In germline, CDR1 is LNHDA, CDR2 SQIVND (reference sequence). The CDR3 consists of 14 residues. The CDR3 DNA reads as TGTGCCAGTAGTATGCAGGGATTAAATGAAAAACTGTTTTTT. This codes for CASSMQGLNEKLFF.

On this clone: Compared with germline, one end of the junction differs, possibly owing to a read error. The V and J genes are TRBV3-1 (or the pseudogene TRBV3-2) and TRBJ2-7; 13 nucleotides agree with TRBD2. CDR1 is LGHDT and CDR2 is YNNKEL in the germline V gene (reference sequence). The CDR3 is made up of 15 amino acids. The CDR3 DNA reads TGTGCCAGCAGCCAAACTGGGACTAGCGGGGCCGCAAGGTCCTTC. Translation gives CASSQTGTSGAARSF.

The J gene is TRBJ1-3, the V gene TRBV28; D gene uncertain. Trimming removed 3 bases from V and 4 bases from J, with 10 bases in between. Germline V gives CDR1 MDHEN, CDR2 SYDVKM. The CDR3 extends over 14 amino acids. The CDR3 loop is CASSFQRGGNTIYF. The DNA of the CDR3 is TGTGCCAGCAGTTTCCAGCGGGGAGGAAACACCATATATTTT.

The CDR3 loop reads CASNDGGGFF. The CDR3 coding sequence is TGTGCCAGCAACGACGGCGGTGGGTTCTTC. J is TRBJ2-1 and V is TRBV5-8; D gene uncertain. This CDR3 has 10 residues. V lost 6 bases, J lost 15 bases, and 13 bases lay in between. Germline assignment: CDR1 SGHTS and CDR2 YDEGEE.

This clone was seen just once. The V gene is TRBV5-4, the J gene TRBJ2-6; D perhaps matches TRBD1 (5 bases). This CDR3 has 15 residues. Looked up from germline, CDR1 is SGHNT and CDR2 is YYREEE (reference sequence). V was pared by 3 bases and J by 1 base, with 8 bases between. This CDR3 reads CASSSDISGANVLTF. The CDR3 DNA follows: TGTGCCAGCAGCTCGGACATTTCTGGGGCCAACGTCCTGACTTTC.

This chain uses TRBV25-1 with TRBJ1-5, with a weak D call TRBD1 (5 bases). The CDR3 runs 15 residues. The germline V gene has CDR1 MGHDK and CDR2 SYGVNS. Trimming removed 6 bases from V and 3 bases from J, with 15 bases in between. In nucleotides, the CDR3 is TGTGCCAGCAGGGGGGGGGTTCCGGCCAATCAGCCCCAGCATTTT. This codes for CASRGGVPANQPQHF.